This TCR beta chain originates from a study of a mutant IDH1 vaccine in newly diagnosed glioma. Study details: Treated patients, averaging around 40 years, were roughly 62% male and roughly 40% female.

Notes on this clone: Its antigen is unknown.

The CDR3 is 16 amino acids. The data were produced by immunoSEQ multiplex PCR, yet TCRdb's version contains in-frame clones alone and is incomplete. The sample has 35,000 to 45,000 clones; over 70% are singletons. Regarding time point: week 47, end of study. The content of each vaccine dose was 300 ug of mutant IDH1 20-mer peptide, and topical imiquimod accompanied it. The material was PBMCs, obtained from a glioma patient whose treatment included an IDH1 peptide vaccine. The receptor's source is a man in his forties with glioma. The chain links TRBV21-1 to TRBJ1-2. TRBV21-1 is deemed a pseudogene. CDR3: CASSREQRSYNYGYTF. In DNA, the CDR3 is TGTGCCAGCAGCAGGGAACAGCGTTCCTATAACTATGGCTACACCTTC.